Only a few counts were recorded for the clone carrying this TCR beta chain. The study recruited people aged roughly 18 to 95 years across around 24 US areas. Participants had their cohort set by participant-reported clinical history. Per the original data handling: Estimated nucleated cell counts came from reference gene primer amplification. Sequenced by immunoSEQ multiplex PCR; TCRdb stores in-frame clones only, minus some. Clone size and V and J calls were adopted from that table, with D and trimming inferred from the DNA. The table lists over 300,000 clones, more than 75% of them singletons, with around 9.3% in the top ten. After removal of 1 base from V and 5 bases from J, the junction contained 8 bases not matched to a gene. Germline-derived CDR1 and CDR2 are MNHNS and SASEGT. The CDR3 is 16 amino acids. The data were obtained in a study of blood T cell repertoires in COVID-19. At the level of the study: PBMCs, B-cell-depleted T cells, or T cells provided the cDNA or gDNA that made up the material.

The sequencing input was PBMCs or T cells enriched from blood (not recorded which). The sequence derives from a woman younger than 30 who had recovered from COVID-19. The chain combines TRBV6-1 with TRBJ2-5, with 9 bases lining up with TRBD1. CDR3 coding DNA: TGTGCCAGCAGTGAAGTTTTAGGACAGGGGAGCGAGACCCAGTACTTC. Translated, it gives CASSEVLGQGSETQYF.